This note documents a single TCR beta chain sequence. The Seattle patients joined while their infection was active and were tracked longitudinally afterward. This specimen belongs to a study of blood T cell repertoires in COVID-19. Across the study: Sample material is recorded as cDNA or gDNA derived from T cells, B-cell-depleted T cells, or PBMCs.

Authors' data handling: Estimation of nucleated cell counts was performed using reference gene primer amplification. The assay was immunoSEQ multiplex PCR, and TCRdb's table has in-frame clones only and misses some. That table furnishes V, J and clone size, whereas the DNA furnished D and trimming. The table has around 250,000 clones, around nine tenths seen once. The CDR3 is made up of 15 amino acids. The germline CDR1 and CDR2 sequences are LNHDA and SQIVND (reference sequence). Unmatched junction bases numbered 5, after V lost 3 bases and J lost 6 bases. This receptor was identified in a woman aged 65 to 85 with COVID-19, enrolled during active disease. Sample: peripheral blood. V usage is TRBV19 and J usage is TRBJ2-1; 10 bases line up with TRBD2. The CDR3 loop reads CASSMASGGPNEQFF. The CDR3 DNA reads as TGTGCCAGTAGTATGGCTAGCGGGGGCCCCAATGAGCAGTTCTTC.